Listed below are T cell receptor beta chains from one sample, sequenced in a study of immune characterization of retroperitoneal liposarcoma. TCRdb used MiXCR to reprocess the PCR reads, holding one entry per CDR3 protein. The sample carries approximately 4,500 distinct CDR3 sequences, 30% to 45% recorded once. Sequencing was performed on tumor tissue. Receptors originate from a male donor with retroperitoneal liposarcoma. The conserved cysteine and the conserved F or W are not part of the CDR3 here. Size is omitted from some rows. Given values are once, few, many or a class for expanded clones.

>.|TRBV20-1|TRBJ2-3
SAVLGTSGQETQY
>.|TRBV6-1|TRBJ2-5
ASSPLAGGYNEQY
>.|TRBV6-1|TRBJ2-7
ASSVQGGGYEQY
>.|TRBV12-3/TRBV12-4|.
ASSSTGSYNEQY
>.|TRBV20-1|TRBJ2-2
SARDLRGGSNTGELF
>many|TRBV27|TRBJ1-3
ASSQTPPGQGAGTIY
>.|TRBV6-8|TRBJ2-3
ASSYDWRSSTDTQY
>many|TRBV7-8|TRBJ2-1
ASSHRGLSYNEQF
>few|TRBV7-6|TRBJ2-5
ASSSGLAGPYQETQY
>.|TRBV9|TRBJ2-7
ASSVTSGAGEQY
>few|TRBV6-1|TRBJ2-6
ASRAGT
>many|TRBV6-6|TRBJ1-4
ASSYSRDRNEKLF
>medium-sized|TRBV10-2|TRBJ2-5
ASSEPGQGRETQY
>once|TRBV7-2|TRBJ2-1
ASSATGTASSYNEQF
>.|TRBV6-6|TRBJ1-1
ASSYPVTEAF
>few|TRBV6-1|TRBJ2-1
ASSGTRQYNEQF
>.|TRBV6-1|TRBJ2-3
ASSEALSSGTPY
>few|TRBV6-1|.
ASTPPPLSRAGVGAGETQY
>.|TRBV18|TRBJ2-1
ASSPQNSGSSSYEQF
>.|TRBV6-1|TRBJ1-2
ASRTTGISNYGYT
>.|TRBV7-2|TRBJ2-1
ASSSYVENEQF
>many|TRBV12-3/TRBV12-4|TRBJ1-1
ASSSTTQGNTEAF
>many|TRBV7-9|TRBJ2-5
ASSLPGASGRAEYYNEQY
>medium-sized|TRBV7-9|TRBJ2-1
ASSLIGGENYNEQF
>.|TRBV7-2|TRBJ2-1
ASSLTTNNEQF
>.|TRBV6-8|TRBJ2-1
ASSWDRTGLYNEQF
>.|TRBV6-8|TRBJ2-5
ASSYHDGRETQY
>.|TRBV7-2|TRBJ2-3
ASSLVESTQY
>.|TRBV7-2|TRBJ1-6
ASSPESTLH
>medium-sized|TRBV12-3/TRBV12-4|TRBJ2-4
ASTPQGLNIQY
>medium-sized|TRBV7-9|TRBJ2-5
ASSSAGVRETQY
>few|TRBV10-1|TRBJ2-3
ASSGGGTQY
>once|TRBV12-3/TRBV12-4|.
ASSRGLRSSSYNEQY
>.|TRBV7-2|TRBJ2-1
ASSTSGPPYEQF
>.|TRBV5-6|TRBJ2-7
ASSVGSAYEQY
>medium-sized|TRBV12-5|TRBJ2-2
ASGLGAGELF
>medium-sized|TRBV6-1|TRBJ2-1
ASSDRATNYNEQF
>.|TRBV12-3/TRBV12-4|.
ASSLVASGYEQY
>many|TRBV5-4|TRBJ2-1
ASSWSQSGSHNEQF
>few|TRBV6-6|TRBJ2-1
ASSPGGGGVHEQF
>.|TRBV6-1|TRBJ1-6
ASSFLGRDNSPLH
>.|TRBV12-5|TRBJ2-1
ASAHSGGETQF
>few|TRBV6-6|TRBJ2-3
ASRGSGRGADTQY
>.|TRBV11-2|TRBJ2-1
ASSLQTSSYEQF
>many|TRBV7-9|TRBJ1-4
ASSKGRALEFEKLF
>.|TRBV6-1|TRBJ2-5
AYAWTSGTQETQY
>.|TRBV6-1|TRBJ2-3
ASSEAGTGPTDTQY
>few|TRBV7-2|TRBJ1-5
ASSNRDRDQPQH
>medium-sized|TRBV7-6|TRBJ2-1
ASSLPRDRETQF
>few|TRBV18|TRBJ2-2
ASSPVGDYTGELF
>many|TRBV27|TRBJ2-5
ASSLWGGSYQETQY